This T cell receptor (beta chain) was recovered during a study of PD-L1 blockade in urothelial cancer. Turning to the study itself: Patients had received 0 to 3 prior chemotherapy regimens.

TCRdb's table, derived via immunoSEQ multiplex PCR, lists solely in-frame clones and lacks some. In the table there are 85,000 to 130,000 clones, around 93% of which are singletons. CDR3 size: 15 residues. The germline V gene has CDR1 SGHRS and CDR2 YFSETQ. After removal of 4 bases from V and 5 bases from J, the junction contained 9 bases not matched to a gene. The rearrangement uses TRBV5-1 and TRBJ1-5, with TRBD1 matching 7 bases. The source is a woman of 80 years or more with urothelial cancer. The specimen comprised PBMCs, sampled around atezolizumab (anti-PD-L1) treatment. The CDR3 protein is CASSPPEGGHQPQHF. The CDR3 bases are TGCGCCAGCAGCCCTCCCGAAGGGGGCCATCAGCCCCAGCATTTT.